The clone carrying this T cell receptor (beta chain) occurred many times. The germline gives CDR1 DFQATT, CDR2 SNEGSKA (reference sequence). This CDR3 is built from 13 residues. The record originates from a study of T-cell reconstitution after alpha-beta-depleted transplantation in children. For TCRbeta, the library was prepared with unique molecular identifiers. Using its own MiXCR run on the PCR reads, TCRdb lists one record per CDR3 protein. The sample comprises about 110,000 distinct CDR3 sequences, under 13% of which are singletons, and less than 10% rests with the top ten. Material: PBMCs from the stem cell graft donor, obtained from the stem cell graft. The chain has TRBV20-1 and TRBJ2-3, with TRBD1 matching over 9 bases. The clonotype originates from a human donor who donated a stem cell graft to a child with acute lymphoblastic leukemia. The CDR3: CSPTGGSSDTQYF. CDR3 DNA sequence: TGCAGCCCAACAGGGGGCAGTTCAGATACGCAGTATTTT.